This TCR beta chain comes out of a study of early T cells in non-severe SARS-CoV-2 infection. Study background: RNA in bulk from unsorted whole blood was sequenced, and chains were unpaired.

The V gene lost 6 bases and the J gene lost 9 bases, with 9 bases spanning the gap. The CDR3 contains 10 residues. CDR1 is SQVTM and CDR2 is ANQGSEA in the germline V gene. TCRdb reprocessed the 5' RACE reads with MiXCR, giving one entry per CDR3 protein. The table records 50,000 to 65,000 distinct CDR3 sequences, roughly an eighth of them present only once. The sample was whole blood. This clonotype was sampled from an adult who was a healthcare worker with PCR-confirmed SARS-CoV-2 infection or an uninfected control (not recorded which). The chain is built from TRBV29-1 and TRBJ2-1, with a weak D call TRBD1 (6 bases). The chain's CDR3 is CSVSGAEQFF. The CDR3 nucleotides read TGCAGCGTCTCAGGGGCTGAGCAGTTCTTC.